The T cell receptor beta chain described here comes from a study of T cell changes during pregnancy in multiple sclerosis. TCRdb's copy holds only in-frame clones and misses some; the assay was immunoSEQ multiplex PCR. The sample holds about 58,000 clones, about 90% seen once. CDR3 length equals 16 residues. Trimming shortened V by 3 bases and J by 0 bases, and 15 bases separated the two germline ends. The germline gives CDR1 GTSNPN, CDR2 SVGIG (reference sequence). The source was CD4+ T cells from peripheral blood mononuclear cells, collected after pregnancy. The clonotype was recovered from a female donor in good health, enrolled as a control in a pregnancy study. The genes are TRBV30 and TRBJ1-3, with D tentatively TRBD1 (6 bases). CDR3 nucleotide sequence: TGTGCCTGGAGAGCAATAGGACAGCTCTCTGGAAACACCATATATTTT. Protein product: CAWRAIGQLSGNTIYF. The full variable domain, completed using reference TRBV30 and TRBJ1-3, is SQTIHQWPATLVQPVGSPLSLECTVEGTSNPNLYWYRQAAGRGLQLLFYSVGIGQISSEVPQNLSASRPQDRQFILSSKKLLLSDSGFYLCAWRAIGQLSGNTIYFGEGSWLTVV.